This T cell receptor (beta chain) was profiled in a study of blood T cells in healthy people across ages. Study observations and caveats: In older individuals, TCR beta diversity per million T cells was lower, falling roughly linearly with age. The long-lived group displayed more naive CD4+ cells, plus higher diversity, than the aged donors did. What prevented conclusive comparison of naive and antigen-experienced cells was that PBMCs were unsorted.

A J-beta primer mix and a sample-barcoded 5' primer were used in a second PCR of roughly 6 to 11 cycles. TCRdb itself ran the 5' RACE reads through MiXCR, one entry per CDR3 protein. Altogether approximately 960,000 distinct CDR3 sequences are present, 25% to 30% being singletons, with the ten largest covering approximately 10%. Trimming removed 9 bases from V and 2 bases from J; junction bases left unmatched: 4. Germline CDR1 and CDR2: SGHTA and FQGTGA. This CDR3 has 13 residues. In this sample, this clonotype turned up many times. Its antigen is unknown. This sample was also put to use in a study of T cells of mothers and their children. From that study: It was through the M1S primer of the second PCR that sample barcodes and 2-4 random nucleotides were added.

The clonotype comes from a woman aged 40 to 49 in good health. This sequence joins TRBV7-3 and TRBJ2-5; 9 bases are shared with TRBD1. The sample comprised blood. CDR3 in amino acids: CASGTGIQETQYF. DNA for the CDR3: TGTGCCAGTGGGACAGGGATACAAGAGACCCAGTACTTC.